This TCR beta chain was obtained from a study of blood T cell repertoires in COVID-19 (dated by TCRdb to 2020 to 2022). In terms of the full investigation: Samples covering the acute and convalescent phases of COVID-19 were provided by collaborators in the United States, Italy and Spain. The samples were drawn from the first 160 participants of the ongoing ImmuneRACE study and from some 1,300 subjects provided by 6 global collaborators. Nearly every sample came with metadata listing a de-identified subject ID, COVID-19 status, age in years and sex. The repertoires were released in a freely available public database intended as a resource for research on the immune response to SARS-CoV-2. Where HLA class I and class II types were available, the types were taken from metadata supplied by the sample provider, not from assay-based typing. The dataset comprised deeply sampled blood TCRbeta repertoires from subjects exposed to, actively infected with, or recovered from COVID-19. The material from the prospective study consisted of cDNA or gDNA derived from T cells, B-cell-depleted T cells, or PBMCs.

Note on this clone: Its antigen specificity is not known. Base-call qualities are not available, and no considerably larger clone is one nucleotide away.

From the germline V gene, CDR1 is SGDLS and CDR2 is YYNGEE. There are 13 amino acids in the CDR3, from cysteine to phenylalanine inclusive. The sequence is cut down to CDR3 DNA, 39 bases in frame from base 1. V was cut back by 3 bases and J by 0 bases, leaving a gap of 6 bases between them. General conclusions and limits of the study: The quantity of clinical and demographic metadata differed by source and by participant and was supplied without curation.

Each collaborating institution followed its own protocols to collect whole blood in K2EDTA tubes. Collaborator samples were shipped for TCRbeta analysis as frozen whole blood, isolated PBMCs, or DNA extracted from either sample type. TCRbeta CDR3 regions were amplified from genomic DNA using the immunoSEQ Assay, a bias-controlled multiplex PCR. The source study handled its data this way. The number of nucleated cells in each sample was estimated from the amplification of reference gene primers within the assay. To quantify the absolute abundance of each unique TCRbeta CDR3 rearrangement, sequence reads were collapsed and filtered. For each sample, productive Simpson clonality was calculated as the square root of Simpson's diversity index across productive rearrangements. The source is immuneACCESS, and TCRdb retained only in-frame sequences with V and J called. Part of the clones is not carried over; for the studies checked, unresolved V genes explain less than half of this, and the remainder is unexplained. V and J calls and clone size are given by that table; D and trimming were obtained from the DNA. A total of approximately 82,000 clones appear in this sample, about four fifths of them only once. About a sixth of the sample comes from the top ten.

Sequenced: peripheral blood. The clonotype was recovered from a woman aged 55-69 years with acute or convalescent COVID-19. Recombination linked TRBV9 to TRBJ1-1; no D gene is confidently identified. The DNA sequence is given as TGTGCCAGCAGCGGCGGGATGAACACTGAAGCTTTCTTT. This gives the protein CASSGGMNTEAFF.